These 9 T cell receptor beta chains originate from one sample sequenced in a study of T cell changes during pregnancy in multiple sclerosis. Produced via immunoSEQ multiplex PCR; TCRdb's table is partial and in-frame only. Of more than 45,000 clones in the sample, roughly 93% were seen once. The starting material was CD8+ T cells from peripheral blood mononuclear cells, obtained in the second trimester of pregnancy. Source of these receptors: a female donor with multiple sclerosis, enrolled in a pregnancy study.

This chain uses TRBV15 with TRBJ1-1; weak D call: TRBD1 (5 bases). V was cut by 5 bases and J by 3 bases, with 10 bases left in between. This CDR3 spans 13 amino acids. Germline CDR1 LNHNV, CDR2 YYDKDF (reference sequence). The CDR3 region is CATSRGGYTEAFF. CDR3 coding DNA: TGTGCCACCAGCCGGGGGGGGTACACTGAAGCTTTCTTT. The full variable domain, with the rest looked up from reference TRBV15 and TRBJ1-1, is DAMVIQNPRYQVTQFGKPVTLSCSQTLNHNVMYWYQQKSSQAPKLLFHYYDKDFNNEADTPDNFQSRRPNTSFCFLDIRSPGLGDTAMYLCATSRGGYTEAFFGQGTRLTVV.

The rearrangement joins TRBV5-1 to TRBJ1-1; 7 bases are shared with TRBD1. Trimming took 4 bases from V and 6 from J; bases not matched to a gene: 9. The CDR3 runs to 14 residues. Germline values: CDR1 SGHRS, CDR2 YFSETQ. The CDR3 region is CASSDLQTGPEAFF. The CDR3 DNA reads TGCGCCAGCAGCGACCTCCAGACAGGGCCTGAAGCTTTCTTT. The whole variable domain, remainder taken from reference TRBV5-1 and TRBJ1-1, is KAGVTQTPRYLIKTRGQQVTLSCSPISGHRSVSWYQQTPGQGLQFLFEYFSETQRNKGNFPGRFSGRQFSNSRSEMNVSTLELGDSALYLCASSDLQTGPEAFFGQGTRLTVV.

The gene calls are TRBV4-2 and TRBJ2-1, with 9 nucleotides matching TRBD2. V trimming: 0 bases; J trimming: 8 bases; junction bases outside the gene matches: 8. Germline lookup yields CDR1 LGHNA and CDR2 YNFKEQ. The CDR3 contains 16 residues. The CDR3: CASSQEGAGGIDEQFF. The CDR3 nucleotides read TGTGCCAGCAGCCAAGAGGGGGCGGGAGGGATCGATGAGCAGTTCTTC.

This clone appeared a single time. The genes are TRBV5-8 and TRBJ2-7; 10 nucleotides match TRBD1. CDR3 size: 16 residues. Germline V gene data show CDR1 as SGHTS and CDR2 as YDEGEE. The trim removed 4 bases at V and 5 bases at J, leaving 12 bases unmatched. CDR3 amino acids: CASSPHRGTGVHEQYF. Written as DNA, the CDR3 is TGTGCCAGCAGCCCCCATAGAGGGACAGGGGTCCACGAGCAGTACTTC.

V usage is TRBV10-3 and J usage is TRBJ2-6, with D unclear. Germline CDR1 and CDR2: ENHRY and SYGVKD. This CDR3 has 15 residues. Trimming took off 0 bases at V and 4 bases at J, with 7 bases between the two ends. DNA for the CDR3: TGTGCCATCAGTGAGTCGGGCGCGGGGGCCAACGTCCTGACTTTC. Translated, it gives CAISESGAGANVLTF.

This rearrangement joins TRBV10-1 to TRBJ2-1; D perhaps matches TRBD1 (8 bases). Trimming removed 0 bases from V and 9 bases from J, with 15 bases in between. CDR1 is WNHNN and CDR2 is SYGVQD in the germline V gene (reference sequence). The CDR3 length is 15 residues. The DNA for the CDR3 is TGCGCCAGCAGTGAGTCCTACAGGGGGGGAAGTGAGCAGTTCTTC. Amino acid sequence: CASSESYRGGSEQFF.

The chain combines TRBV28 with TRBJ2-1; TRBD1 is a possible D gene (6 bases). Germline lookup yields CDR1 MDHEN and CDR2 SYDVKM. Trimming stripped 6 bases from V and 3 bases from J, with 21 bases between. The CDR3 contains 17 residues. The CDR3 bases are TGTGCCAGCAGCCGTCCAACAGGGACCAGCGGCTACAATGAGCAGTTCTTC. Translation gives CASSRPTGTSGYNEQFF.

The chain couples TRBV29-1 to TRBJ2-1; D gene ambiguous. Germline CDR1 is SQVTM and CDR2 is ANQGSEA. The V and J ends lost 2 bases and 6 bases respectively, with 17 bases between them. The CDR3 has 15 amino acids. CDR3 nucleotides: TGCAGCGTTGAAAGTTGGGCCTCCAAGGCCAATGAGCAGTTCTTC. Residues: CSVESWASKANEQFF.

The chain uses TRBV15 and TRBJ1-1; D is unresolved. The CDR3 length is 13 residues. Trimming cost V 1 base and J 3 bases, with 6 bases left between them. Germline loops: CDR1 LNHNV, CDR2 YYDKDF (reference sequence). CDR3 DNA sequence: TGTGCCACCAGCAGAGGTCAGGACACTGAAGCTTTCTTT. As protein: CATSRGQDTEAFF.